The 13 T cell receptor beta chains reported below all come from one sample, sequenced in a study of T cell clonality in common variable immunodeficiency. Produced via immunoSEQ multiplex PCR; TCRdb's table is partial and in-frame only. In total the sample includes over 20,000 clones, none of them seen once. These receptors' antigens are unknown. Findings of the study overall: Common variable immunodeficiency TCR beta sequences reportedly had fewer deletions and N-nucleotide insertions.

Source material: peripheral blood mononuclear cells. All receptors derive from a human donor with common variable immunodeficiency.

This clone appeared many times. Incomplete CDR3 DNA: TGCAGTGCCAACAACCCGATGAGCTCCTACAATGAG. Translated, it gives CSANNPMSSYNE. The full CDR3 reads CSANNPMSSYNEQFF. This chain connects TRBV20-1 to TRBJ2-1; D gene uncertain. The CDR3 is cut off 3 residues early in the read; its end comes from the germline J gene. Germline V gene lookup returns CDR1 DFQATT and CDR2 SNEGSKA (reference sequence). The CDR3 extends over 15 amino acids. V shed 6 bases and J shed 0 bases, with 15 bases lying between them.

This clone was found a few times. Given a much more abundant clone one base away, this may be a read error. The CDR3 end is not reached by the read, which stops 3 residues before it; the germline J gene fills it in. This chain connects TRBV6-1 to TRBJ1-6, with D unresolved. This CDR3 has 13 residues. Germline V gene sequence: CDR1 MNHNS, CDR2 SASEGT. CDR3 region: CASSDNYKSPLHF. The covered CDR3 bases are TGTGCCAGCAGTGACAACTATAAGTCACCC.

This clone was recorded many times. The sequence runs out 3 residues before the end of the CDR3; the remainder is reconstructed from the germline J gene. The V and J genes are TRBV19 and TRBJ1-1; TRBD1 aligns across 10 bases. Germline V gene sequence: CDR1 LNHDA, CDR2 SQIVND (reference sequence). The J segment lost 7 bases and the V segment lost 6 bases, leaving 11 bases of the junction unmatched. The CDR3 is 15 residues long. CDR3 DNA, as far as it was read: TGTGCCAGTAGCATAATAGGGGGACAGGGGCGTGAA. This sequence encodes CASSIIGGQGRE. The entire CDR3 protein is CASSIIGGQGREAFF.

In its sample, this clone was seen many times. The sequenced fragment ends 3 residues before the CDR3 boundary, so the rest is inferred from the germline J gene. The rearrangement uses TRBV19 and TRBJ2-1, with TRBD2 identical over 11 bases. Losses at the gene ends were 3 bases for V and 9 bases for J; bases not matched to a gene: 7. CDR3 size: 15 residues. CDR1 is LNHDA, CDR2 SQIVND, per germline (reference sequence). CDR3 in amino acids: CASSIGTSGFPEQFF. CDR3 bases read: TGTGCCAGTAGTATCGGGACTAGCGGTTTTCCTGAG. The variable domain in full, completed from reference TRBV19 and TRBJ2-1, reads DGGITQSPKYLFRKEGQNVTLSCEQNLNHDAMYWYRQDPGQGLRLIYYSQIVNDFQKGDIAEGYSVSREKKESFPLTVTSAQKNPTAFYLCASSIGTSGFPEQFFGPGTRLTVL.

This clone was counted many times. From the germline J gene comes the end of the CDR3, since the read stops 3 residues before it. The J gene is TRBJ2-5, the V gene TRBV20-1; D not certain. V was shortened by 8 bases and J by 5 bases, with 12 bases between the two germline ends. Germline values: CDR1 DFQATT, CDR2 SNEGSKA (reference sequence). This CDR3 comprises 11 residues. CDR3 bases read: TGCAGTAACTACGGGTTGGAGACC. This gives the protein CSNYGLET. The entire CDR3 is CSNYGLETQYF.

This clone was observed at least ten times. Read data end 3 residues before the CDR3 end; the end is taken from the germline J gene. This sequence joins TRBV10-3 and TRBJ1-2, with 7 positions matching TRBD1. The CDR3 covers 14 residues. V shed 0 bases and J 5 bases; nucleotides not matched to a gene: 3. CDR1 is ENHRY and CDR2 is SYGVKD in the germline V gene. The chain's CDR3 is CAISESNRGYGYTF. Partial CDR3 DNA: TGTGCCATCAGTGAGTCCAACAGGGGTTATGGC.

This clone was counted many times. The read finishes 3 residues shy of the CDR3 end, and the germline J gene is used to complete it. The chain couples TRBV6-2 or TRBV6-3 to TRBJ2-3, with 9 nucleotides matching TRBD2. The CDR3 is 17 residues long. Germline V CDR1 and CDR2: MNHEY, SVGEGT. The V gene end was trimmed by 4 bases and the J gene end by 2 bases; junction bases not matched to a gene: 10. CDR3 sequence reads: CASSSSLAGSFTDTQYF. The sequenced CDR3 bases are TGTGCCAGCAGTTCGTCCCTAGCGGGGAGCTTCACAGATACG.

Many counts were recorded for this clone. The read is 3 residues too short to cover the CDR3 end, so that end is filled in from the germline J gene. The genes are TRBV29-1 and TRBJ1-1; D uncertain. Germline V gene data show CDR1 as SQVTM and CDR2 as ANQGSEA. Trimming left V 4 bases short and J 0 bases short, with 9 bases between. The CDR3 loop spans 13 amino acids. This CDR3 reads CSVGQVMNTEAFF. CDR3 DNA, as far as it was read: TGCAGCGTTGGTCAGGTAATGAACACTGAA.

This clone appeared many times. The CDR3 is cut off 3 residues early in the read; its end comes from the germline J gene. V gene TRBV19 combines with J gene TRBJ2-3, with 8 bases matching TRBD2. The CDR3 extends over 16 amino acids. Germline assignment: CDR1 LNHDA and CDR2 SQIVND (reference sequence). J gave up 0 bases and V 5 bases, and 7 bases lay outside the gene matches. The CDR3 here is CASSFTSGASTDTQYF. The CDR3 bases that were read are TGTGCCAGTAGTTTTACTAGCGGCGCTAGCACAGATACG.

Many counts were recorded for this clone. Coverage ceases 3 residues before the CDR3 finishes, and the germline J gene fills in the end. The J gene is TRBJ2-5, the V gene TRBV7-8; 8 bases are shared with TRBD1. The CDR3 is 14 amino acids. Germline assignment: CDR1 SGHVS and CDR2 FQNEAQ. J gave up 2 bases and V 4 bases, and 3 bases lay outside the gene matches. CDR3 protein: CASSSWTGQETQYF. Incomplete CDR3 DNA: TGTGCCAGCAGCTCCTGGACAGGGCAAGAGACC.

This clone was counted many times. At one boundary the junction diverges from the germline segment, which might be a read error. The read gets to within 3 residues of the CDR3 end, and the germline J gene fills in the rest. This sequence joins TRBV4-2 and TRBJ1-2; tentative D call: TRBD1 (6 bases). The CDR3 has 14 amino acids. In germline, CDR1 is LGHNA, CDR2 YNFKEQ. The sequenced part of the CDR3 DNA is TGCGCCAGCAGCCAGGGCTCGGGGGGCGCGGGC. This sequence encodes CASSQGSGGAG. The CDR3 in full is CASSQGSGGAGYTF.

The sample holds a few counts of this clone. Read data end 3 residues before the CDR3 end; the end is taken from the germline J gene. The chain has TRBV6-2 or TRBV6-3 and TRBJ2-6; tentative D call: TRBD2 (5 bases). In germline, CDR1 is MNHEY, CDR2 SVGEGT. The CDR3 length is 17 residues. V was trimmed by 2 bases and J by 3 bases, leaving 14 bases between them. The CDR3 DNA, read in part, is TGTGCCAGCAGTTACCGGCGGGCCGATTATGGGGCCAACGTC. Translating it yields CASSYRRADYGANV. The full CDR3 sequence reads CASSYRRADYGANVLTF.

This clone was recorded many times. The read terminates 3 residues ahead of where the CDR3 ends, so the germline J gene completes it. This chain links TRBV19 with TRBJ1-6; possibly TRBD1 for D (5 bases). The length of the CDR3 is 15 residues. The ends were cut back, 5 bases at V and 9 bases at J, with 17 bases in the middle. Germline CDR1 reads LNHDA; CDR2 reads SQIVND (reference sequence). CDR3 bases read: TGTGCCAGTAGTCCAATCCGGGACGGGGGTTCACCC. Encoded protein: CASSPIRDGGSP. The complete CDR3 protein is CASSPIRDGGSPLHF.